This T cell receptor beta chain came from a study of identical twins. Template switching created a universal primer site, and the cDNA included unique molecular identifiers. TCRdb ran MiXCR on the 5' RACE reads and lists one entry per CDR3 protein. The table lists 200,000 to 250,000 distinct CDR3 sequences, approximately 7% of them singletons. Germline loops: CDR1 MNHEY, CDR2 SMNVEV (reference sequence). CDR3 length: 15 amino acids. The V end lost 2 bases, the J end lost 3 bases, and 14 bases lay between the germline ends. These data are also associated with another study on yellow fever vaccine responses in identical twins.

The chain carries TRBV27 and TRBJ2-7; D perhaps matches TRBD2 (5 bases). Source material: memory (CD45RO+) T cells sorted from blood. This sequence was found in a young woman in good health. The CDR3: CASSLKLGEFYEQYF. The CDR3 bases are TGTGCCAGCAGTTTAAAACTAGGAGAATTCTACGAGCAGTACTTC.